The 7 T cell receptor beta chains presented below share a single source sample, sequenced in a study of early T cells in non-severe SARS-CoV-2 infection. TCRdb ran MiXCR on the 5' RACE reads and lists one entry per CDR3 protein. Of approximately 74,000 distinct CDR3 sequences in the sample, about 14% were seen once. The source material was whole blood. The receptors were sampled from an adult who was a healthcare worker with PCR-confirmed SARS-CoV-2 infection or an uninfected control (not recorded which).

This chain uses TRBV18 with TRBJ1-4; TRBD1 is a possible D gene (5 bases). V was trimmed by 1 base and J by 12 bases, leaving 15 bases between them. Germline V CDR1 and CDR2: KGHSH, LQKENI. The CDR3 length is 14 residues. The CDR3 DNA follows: TGTGCCAGCTCACCACGACAGCCAGTCGGGGAACTGTTTTTT. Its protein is CASSPRQPVGELFF.

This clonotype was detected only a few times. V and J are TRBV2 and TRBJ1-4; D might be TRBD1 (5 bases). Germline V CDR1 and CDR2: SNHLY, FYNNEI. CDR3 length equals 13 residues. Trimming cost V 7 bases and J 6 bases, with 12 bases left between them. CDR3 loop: CASMGTRDEKLFF. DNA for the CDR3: TGTGCCAGCATGGGGACCCGGGATGAAAAACTGTTTTTT.

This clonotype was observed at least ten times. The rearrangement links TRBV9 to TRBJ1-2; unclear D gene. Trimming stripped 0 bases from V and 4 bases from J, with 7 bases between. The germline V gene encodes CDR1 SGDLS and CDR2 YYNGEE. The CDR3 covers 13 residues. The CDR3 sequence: CASSVEGLYGYTF. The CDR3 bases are TGTGCCAGCAGCGTAGAGGGTCTCTATGGCTACACCTTC. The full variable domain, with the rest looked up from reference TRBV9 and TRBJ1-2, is DSGVTQTPKHLITATGQRVTLRCSPRSGDLSVYWYQQSLDQGLQFLIQYYNGEERAKGNILERFSAQQFPDLHSELNLSSLELGDSALYFCASSVEGLYGYTFGSGTRLTVV.

CDR3 nucleotide sequence: TGTGCCAGTAGTGCCCCCAGGTCTTCCCTCTATGGCTACACCTTC. Translating gives CASSAPRSSLYGYTF. The rearrangement links TRBV19 to TRBJ1-2; D is unclear. The V gene's germline CDR1 is LNHDA and CDR2 SQIVND (reference sequence). This CDR3 comprises 15 residues. The V end was cut by 5 bases, the J end by 4 bases, with 17 bases between.

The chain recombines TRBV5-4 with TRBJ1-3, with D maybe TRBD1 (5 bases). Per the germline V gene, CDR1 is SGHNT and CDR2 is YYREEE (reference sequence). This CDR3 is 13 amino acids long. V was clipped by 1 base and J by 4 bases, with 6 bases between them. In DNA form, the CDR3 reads TGTGCCAGCAGCTTGAACAGGGGAAACACCATATATTTT. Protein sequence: CASSLNRGNTIYF.

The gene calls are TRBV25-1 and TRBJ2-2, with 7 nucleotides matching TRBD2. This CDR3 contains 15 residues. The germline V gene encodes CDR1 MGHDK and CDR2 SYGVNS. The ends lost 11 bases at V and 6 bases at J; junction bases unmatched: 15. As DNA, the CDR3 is TGTGCCGTCCTCGGGGGGTCCCGAGTGGCCGGGGAGCTGTTTTTT. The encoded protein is CAVLGGSRVAGELFF.

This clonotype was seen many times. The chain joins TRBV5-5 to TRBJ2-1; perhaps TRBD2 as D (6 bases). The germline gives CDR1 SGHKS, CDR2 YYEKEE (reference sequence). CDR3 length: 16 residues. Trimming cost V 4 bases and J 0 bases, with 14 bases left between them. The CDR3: CASSPTSPLSYNEQFF. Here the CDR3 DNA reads TGTGCCAGCAGCCCCACTAGCCCGCTCTCCTACAATGAGCAGTTCTTC. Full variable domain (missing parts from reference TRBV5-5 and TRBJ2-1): DAGVTQSPTHLIKTRGQQVTLRCSPISGHKSVSWYQQVLGQGPQFIFQYYEKEERGRGNFPDRFSARQFPNYSSELNVNALLLGDSALYLCASSPTSPLSYNEQFFGPGTRLTVL.